The present T cell receptor (beta chain) was sequenced within a study of blood T cell repertoires in COVID-19. Across the whole study: Spain, Italy and the United States supplied samples that represented acute and convalescent COVID-19. PBMCs, B-cell-depleted T cells, or T cells were the source of the cDNA or gDNA that made up the material.

Germline V lookup: CDR1 LNHDA, CDR2 SQIVND (reference sequence). The V end lost 6 bases, the J end lost 1 base, and 9 bases lay between the germline ends. This CDR3 contains 13 residues. Per the authors' pipeline: Researchers report that nucleated cell counts were estimated from reference gene primer amplification. This table comes from immunoSEQ multiplex PCR, and its TCRdb copy is limited to in-frame clones, with some not included. V and J calls and clone size are copied from that table; D and trimming were computed from the DNA. The data hold 100,000 to 150,000 clones, with roughly three quarters observed a single time.

The sample was peripheral blood. This chain links TRBV19 with TRBJ2-5; perhaps TRBD2 as D (5 bases). This receptor was taken from a man aged 35-49 years with active or convalescent COVID-19. CDR3 nucleotides: TGTGCCAGTAGACCGGGAACCCAAGAGACCCAGTACTTC. The encoded protein is CASRPGTQETQYF.